This entry lists 30 T cell receptor beta chains sequenced from one sample in a study of cytomegalovirus exposure and HLA in healthy donors. Assay: immunoSEQ multiplex PCR; the TCRdb copy retains only in-frame clones and omits some. Among 100,000 or so clones, roughly 86% were seen once, and the ten largest hold over 3%. The sequenced sample was PBMCs. All receptors derive from a woman younger than 30 in good health and CMV-seropositive.

The chain has TRBV2 and TRBJ2-7; D call uncertain. Germline V lookup: CDR1 SNHLY, CDR2 FYNNEI. Trimming cost V 2 bases and J 3 bases, with 8 bases left between them. This CDR3 is built from 13 residues. CDR3 sequence reads: CASSESVVYEQYF. CDR3 DNA: TGTGCCAGCAGTGAAAGTGTAGTCTACGAGCAGTACTTC.

This clone was observed a handful of times. The V gene is TRBV6-6, the J gene TRBJ1-5; weak D call: TRBD1 (5 bases). The germline gives CDR1 MNHNY, CDR2 SVGAGI (reference sequence). This CDR3 comprises 12 residues. Trimming left V 5 bases short and J 6 bases short, with 8 bases between. The CDR3 DNA is TGTGCCAGCAGTCGACAGACTCAGCCCCAGCATTTT. This translates into CASSRQTQPQHF.

The chain has TRBV5-5 and TRBJ1-2, with TRBD1 as a possible D gene (5 bases). The CDR3 contains 14 residues. V gave up 7 bases and J gave up 3 bases, with 16 bases separating them. CDR1 SGHKS and CDR2 YYEKEE come from the germline V gene (reference sequence). CDR3 bases: TGTGCCAGCTCCCTTACCCCGGGGGACTATGGCTACACCTTC. Its protein is CASSLTPGDYGYTF.

CDR3 DNA sequence: TGTGCCAGCAGCTTGGAACCAGTTAATAGCAATCAGCCCCAGCATTTT. Translation: CASSLEPVNSNQPQHF. The chain couples TRBV5-5 to TRBJ1-5; no clear D gene. CDR1 is SGHKS, CDR2 YYEKEE, per germline (reference sequence). V lost 0 bases and J 0 bases, leaving 10 bases between the germline ends. The CDR3 length is 16 residues. The whole variable domain, remainder taken from reference TRBV5-5 and TRBJ1-5, is DAGVTQSPTHLIKTRGQQVTLRCSPISGHKSVSWYQQVLGQGPQFIFQYYEKEERGRGNFPDRFSARQFPNYSSELNVNALLLGDSALYLCASSLEPVNSNQPQHFGDGTRLSIL.

The J gene is TRBJ2-2, the V gene TRBV28; D is unclear. The CDR3 sequence is 15 residues long. From germline, CDR1 is MDHEN and CDR2 SYDVKM. Between the trimmed V and J ends, which lost 6 bases and 0 bases, there was a span of 11 bases. The DNA for the CDR3 is TGTGCCAGCAGACCGGGTTTCGCGAACACCGGGGAGCTGTTTTTT. Residues: CASRPGFANTGELFF.

V usage is TRBV5-1 and J usage is TRBJ2-2; D is perhaps TRBD2 (6 bases). CDR3 length equals 14 residues. V was cut by 3 bases and J by 6 bases, with 12 bases left in between. Germline CDR1 and CDR2: SGHRS and YFSETQ. CDR3 region: CASSSSGDPGELFF. In DNA form, the CDR3 reads TGCGCCAGCAGCTCTTCGGGGGACCCCGGGGAGCTGTTTTTT.

This clone was counted a single time. The V call is TRBV5-1, the J call TRBJ2-7, with D possibly being TRBD1 (5 bases). The CDR3 sequence is 14 residues long. Trimming shortened V by 0 bases and J by 5 bases, and 12 bases separated the two germline ends. Per germline, CDR1 SGHRS and CDR2 YFSETQ. The CDR3 region is CASSLAGSNHEQYF. The CDR3 DNA reads TGCGCCAGCAGCTTGGCAGGGTCGAATCACGAGCAGTACTTC.

The rearrangement links TRBV7-9 to TRBJ2-1; TRBD2 matches 9 bases. Germline loops: CDR1 SEHNR, CDR2 FQNEAQ (reference sequence). The CDR3 runs to 16 residues. V lost 2 bases to trimming and J lost 3 bases; unmatched junction nucleotides: 5. CDR3 residues: CASSLSASGNYNEQFF. CDR3 sequence (DNA): TGTGCCAGCAGCTTATCGGCTAGCGGGAACTACAATGAGCAGTTCTTC.

V gene TRBV7-6 combines with J gene TRBJ2-1, with D unclear. V lost 6 bases and J 9 bases, leaving 15 bases between the germline ends. CDR1 is SGHVS and CDR2 is FNYEAQ in the germline V gene. The CDR3 length is 13 residues. The CDR3 spells CASSSFDLSEQFF. For the CDR3, the DNA is TGTGCCAGCAGTTCTTTCGACTTGTCTGAGCAGTTCTTC.

This chain links TRBV12-5 with TRBJ1-1; TRBD1 agrees at 8 bases. Germline V CDR1 and CDR2: LGHNT, FRNRAP. This CDR3 spans 13 amino acids. V lost 7 bases, J lost 5 bases, and 6 bases stayed unmatched. The CDR3 nucleotides are TGTGCTAGTGAACAGGGGGGGGATACTGAAGCTTTCTTT. Residues: CASEQGGDTEAFF. Supplemented by reference TRBV12-5 and TRBJ1-1, the full variable domain reads DARVTQTPRHKVTEMGQEVTMRCQPILGHNTVFWYRQTMMQGLELLAYFRNRAPLDDSGMPKDRFSAEMPDATLATLKIQPSEPRDSAVYFCASEQGGDTEAFFGQGTRLTVV.

The rearrangement links TRBV18 to TRBJ2-6; D is unresolved. The germline gives CDR1 KGHSH, CDR2 LQKENI. The germline V and J ends were trimmed by 11 bases and 0 bases, with 23 bases remaining between them. The CDR3 extends over 18 amino acids. CDR3 in DNA: TGTGCCGGCCCAAGTGGGCAGACATCACCCTCTGGGGCCAACGTCCTGACTTTC. Protein sequence: CAGPSGQTSPSGANVLTF.

V usage is TRBV10-3 and J usage is TRBJ2-7, with a possible D match to TRBD2 (5 bases). CDR3 length: 14 amino acids. V lost 2 bases to trimming and J lost 4 bases, with 12 bases between them. The germline V gene encodes CDR1 ENHRY and CDR2 SYGVKD. The CDR3 loop is CAISEIGERYEQYF. CDR3 DNA sequence: TGTGCCATCAGTGAGATCGGGGAAAGATACGAGCAGTACTTC.

The rearrangement joins TRBV9 to TRBJ2-1; the match to TRBD2 covers 7 bases. The germline V gene encodes CDR1 SGDLS and CDR2 YYNGEE. This CDR3 is 15 amino acids long. The V gene end was trimmed by 0 bases and the J gene end by 2 bases; junction bases not matched to a gene: 2. CDR3: CASSVGGGAYNEQFF. CDR3 in DNA: TGTGCCAGCAGCGTAGGTGGGGGGGCCTACAATGAGCAGTTCTTC. Full variable domain (rest looked up from reference TRBV9 and TRBJ2-1): DSGVTQTPKHLITATGQRVTLRCSPRSGDLSVYWYQQSLDQGLQFLIQYYNGEERAKGNILERFSAQQFPDLHSELNLSSLELGDSALYFCASSVGGGAYNEQFFGPGTRLTVL.

The chain employs TRBV9 and TRBJ1-1, with 7 bases identical to TRBD1. This CDR3 has 13 amino acids. From germline, CDR1 is SGDLS and CDR2 YYNGEE. Trimming removed 4 bases from V and 8 bases from J; junction bases left unmatched: 8. In DNA, the CDR3 is TGTGCCAGCAGCCGAGGACAGGCCCGAGAAGCTTTCTTT. Protein sequence: CASSRGQAREAFF.

This clone was seen a handful of times. The chain joins TRBV11-2 to TRBJ1-1; TRBD1 matches at 7 bases. Germline CDR1 reads SGHAT; CDR2 reads FQNNGV. The V and J ends lost 5 bases and 11 bases, in that order; junction bases with no gene match: 5. The CDR3 has 11 residues. CDR3 nucleotide sequence: TGTGCCAGCAGCCAGGGGGTCTCTGCTTTCTTT. Protein product: CASSQGVSAFF.

This clone has only one observation. The gene calls are TRBV7-2 and TRBJ1-1; weak D call: TRBD1 (6 bases). CDR3 size: 15 residues. The germline gives CDR1 SGHTA, CDR2 FQGNSA. The germline V and J ends were trimmed by 5 bases and 4 bases, with 17 bases remaining between them. CDR3 nucleotide sequence: TGTGCCAGCAGCCGAGGGTCAGGGGTGGGCACTGAAGCTTTCTTT. Amino acid sequence: CASSRGSGVGTEAFF.

The V call is TRBV7-2, the J call TRBJ2-1; 9 nucleotides align to TRBD2. Germline values: CDR1 SGHTA, CDR2 FQGNSA. There are 17 residues in the CDR3. V dropped 0 bases and J dropped 3; count of bases not matched to a gene: 6. This CDR3 is CASSLARRLADYNEQFF. Here the CDR3 DNA reads TGTGCCAGCAGCTTAGCGCGGAGACTAGCGGACTACAATGAGCAGTTCTTC.

The chain recombines TRBV14 with TRBJ2-7; 10 nucleotides agree with TRBD2. The J segment lost 3 bases and the V segment lost 5 bases, leaving 13 bases of the junction unmatched. Germline loops: CDR1 SGHDN, CDR2 FVKESK. This CDR3 region has 17 residues. Here the CDR3 reads CASSSGLAVRAGYEQYF. CDR3 sequence (DNA): TGTGCCAGCAGCTCCGGACTAGCGGTCAGGGCGGGCTACGAGCAGTACTTC.

This chain uses TRBV27 with TRBJ2-2; TRBD1 agrees at 9 bases. The J segment lost 4 bases and the V segment lost 4 bases, leaving 1 base of the junction unmatched. The CDR3 consists of 14 residues. Germline V lookup: CDR1 MNHEY, CDR2 SMNVEV (reference sequence). DNA for the CDR3: TGTGCCAGCAGTTACAGGGGGCCCACCGGGGAGCTGTTTTTT. Translating it yields CASSYRGPTGELFF.

The chain links TRBV6-4 to TRBJ2-3; the match to TRBD2 covers 9 bases. V dropped 0 bases and J dropped 3; count of bases not matched to a gene: 4. The CDR3 is made up of 16 amino acids. The V gene's germline CDR1 is MRHNA and CDR2 SNTAGT. CDR3 DNA sequence: TGTGCCAGCAGTGACTCCGCTAGCGGGGTGACAGATACGCAGTATTTT. Encoded protein: CASSDSASGVTDTQYF.

V usage is TRBV28 and J usage is TRBJ2-3, with TRBD1 matching 9 bases. Germline CDR1 is MDHEN and CDR2 is SYDVKM. V was pared by 6 bases and J by 5 bases, with 6 bases of the junction left unmatched. This CDR3 has 14 amino acids. CDR3 bases: TGTGCCAGCAGCAGTGACAGGGGGGGAGATACGCAGTATTTT. Protein product: CASSSDRGGDTQYF.

This clone was detected once. V usage is TRBV5-6 and J usage is TRBJ1-2; D unresolved. Per the germline V gene, CDR1 is SGHDT and CDR2 is YYEEEE. Trimming shortened V by 5 bases and J by 0 bases, and 5 bases separated the two germline ends. This CDR3 is built from 12 residues. CDR3 nucleotides: TGTGCCAGCAGTCTAGCTAACTATGGCTACACCTTC. It is translated as CASSLANYGYTF.

The chain recombines TRBV19 with TRBJ1-2; TRBD1 agrees at 10 bases. V lost 4 bases to trimming and J lost 4 bases; unmatched junction nucleotides: 6. Germline loops: CDR1 LNHDA, CDR2 SQIVND (reference sequence). The CDR3 is 15 amino acids. CDR3 DNA: TGTGCCAGTAGTACTCCGGGACAGGGGATCTATGGCTACACCTTC. Its translation: CASSTPGQGIYGYTF.

This chain uses TRBV5-6 with TRBJ1-2; TRBD1 aligns across 8 bases. CDR3 length: 18 residues. Per germline, CDR1 SGHDT and CDR2 YYEEEE. J lost 0 bases, V lost 4 bases, and 14 bases had no gene match. The CDR3 DNA is TGTGCCAGCAGCCTCCGTAAACCGACAGGGGATCCTAACTATGGCTACACCTTC. Protein sequence: CASSLRKPTGDPNYGYTF.

This CDR3 reads CASSPWTENTGELFF. The CDR3 DNA reads as TGCGCCAGCAGCCCCTGGACAGAAAACACCGGGGAGCTGTTTTTT. The V gene is TRBV4-1, the J gene TRBJ2-2; maybe TRBD1 (6 bases). The CDR3 totals 15 residues. The germline V and J ends were trimmed by 4 bases and 2 bases, with 11 bases remaining between them. In germline, CDR1 is MGHRA, CDR2 YSYEKL.

This chain joins TRBV6-6 and TRBJ2-7; unclear D gene. The V gene lost 0 bases and the J gene lost 5 bases, with 8 bases spanning the gap. Germline assignment: CDR1 MNHNY and CDR2 SVGAGI (reference sequence). The CDR3 loop spans 13 amino acids. The CDR3 here is CASSYSSQNEQYF. In nucleotides, the CDR3 is TGTGCCAGCAGTTACTCTTCCCAGAACGAGCAGTACTTC.

The gene calls are TRBV30 and TRBJ1-1; tentative D call: TRBD1 (6 bases). The CDR3 has 14 residues. Per the germline V gene, CDR1 is GTSNPN and CDR2 is SVGIG (reference sequence). The V gene lost 0 bases and the J gene lost 6 bases, with 14 bases spanning the gap. CDR3 region: CAWSVKGRGSEAFF. The DNA of the CDR3 is TGTGCCTGGAGTGTAAAGGGCAGGGGCTCTGAAGCTTTCTTT.

The rearrangement links TRBV11-2 to TRBJ2-2; 9 nucleotides align to TRBD2. V gave up 8 bases and J gave up 3 bases; unmatched junction bases: 10. Germline assignment: CDR1 SGHAT and CDR2 FQNNGV. CDR3 length equals 16 residues. The CDR3 reads CASSFRSGRYTGELFF. CDR3 DNA: TGTGCCAGCTCCTTTCGGAGCGGGAGGTACACCGGGGAGCTGTTTTTT.

This chain links TRBV30 with TRBJ2-7; D perhaps matches TRBD1 (6 bases). Trimming removed 0 bases from V and 2 bases from J, with 14 bases in between. Per the germline V gene, CDR1 is GTSNPN and CDR2 is SVGIG (reference sequence). The CDR3 length is 15 residues. CDR3 coding DNA: TGTGCCTGGAGTGTATCCTCCAGGGGTCCCTACGAGCAGTACTTC. It translates to CAWSVSSRGPYEQYF.

The CDR3 region has the DNA TGTGCCAGTAATAGCGGGAGGGCCTTTGAGACCCAGTACTTC. The encoded protein is CASNSGRAFETQYF. The V call is TRBV19, the J call TRBJ2-5; 11 positions match TRBD2. Trimming took 7 bases from V and 5 from J; bases not matched to a gene: 6. The length of the CDR3 is 14 residues. In germline, CDR1 is LNHDA, CDR2 SQIVND (reference sequence).